The 31 T cell receptor beta chains given below trace back to one sample, sequenced in a study of regulatory dendritic cells for organ transplantation (dated by TCRdb to the late 2010s). The library was prepared using the immunoSEQ multiplex PCR assay. TCRdb re-hosts the immuneACCESS table, in-frame sequences only. Its copies lack some clones; in the studies checked, an unresolved V gene accounts for under half of them, and the cause for the rest is not known. In this sample the table shows almost 30,000 clones, 75% to 80% of which occur a single time. The ten largest make up 2.2% of the sample. Source material: memory CD4+ T cells from blood. This specimen's cell subset or site label, per the study, means: CD45RO+ memory T cells. Every receptor here comes from a human donor in good health.

This clone was observed a few times. The rearrangement links TRBV11-2 to TRBJ1-1; no reliable D call. CDR3 size: 15 residues. V was trimmed by 2 bases and J by 3 bases, leaving 13 bases between them. Germline V gene lookup returns CDR1 SGHAT and CDR2 FQNNGV. Here the CDR3 reads CASSLRPVEHTEAFF. CDR3 nucleotide sequence: TGTGCCAGCAGCTTACGCCCCGTGGAACACACTGAAGCTTTCTTT.

This chain uses TRBV4-1 with TRBJ2-7; tentative D call: TRBD1 (6 bases). CDR3 length equals 15 residues. Germline V gives CDR1 MGHRA, CDR2 YSYEKL. Trimming left V 4 bases short and J 2 bases short, with 15 bases between. In DNA form, the CDR3 reads TGCGCCAGCAGCCCGTGGACAGACAAACCCTACGAGCAGTACTTC. Translating it yields CASSPWTDKPYEQYF.

The chain has TRBV9 and TRBJ2-5; D ambiguous. The V end was cut by 0 bases, the J end by 4 bases, with 10 bases between. Germline V gene data show CDR1 as SGDLS and CDR2 as YYNGEE. This CDR3 spans 14 amino acids. CDR3 nucleotide sequence: TGTGCCAGCAGCGTAGAAGGGAACAGAGAGACCCAGTACTTC. Translated, it gives CASSVEGNRETQYF. The full variable domain, with the rest looked up from reference TRBV9 and TRBJ2-5, is DSGVTQTPKHLITATGQRVTLRCSPRSGDLSVYWYQQSLDQGLQFLIQYYNGEERAKGNILERFSAQQFPDLHSELNLSSLELGDSALYFCASSVEGNRETQYFGPGTRLLVL.

J is TRBJ1-4 and V is TRBV4-1; 8 nucleotides line up with TRBD1. The CDR3 runs 16 residues. V lost 0 bases to trimming and J lost 2 bases; unmatched junction nucleotides: 2. Germline V CDR1 and CDR2: MGHRA, YSYEKL. CDR3 region: CASSQERTGTNEKLFF. In DNA form, the CDR3 reads TGCGCCAGCAGCCAAGAGAGGACAGGGACTAATGAAAAACTGTTTTTT.

This clone showed up just a few times. This chain links TRBV2 with TRBJ2-7; D is perhaps TRBD1 (7 bases). Germline V gene lookup returns CDR1 SNHLY and CDR2 FYNNEI. V was cut by 3 bases and J by 1 base, with 13 bases left in between. The CDR3 spans 15 residues. CDR3 nucleotides: TGTGCCAGCAGTGAGGAGGGACAGAGTTCCTACGAGCAGTACTTC. This codes for CASSEEGQSSYEQYF. Using reference TRBV2 and TRBJ2-7 for the parts outside the CDR3, the full variable domain is EPEVTQTPSHQVTQMGQEVILRCVPISNHLYFYWYRQILGQKVEFLVSFYNNEISEKSEIFDDQFSVERPDGSNFTLKIRSTKLEDSAMYFCASSEEGQSSYEQYFGPGTRLTVT.

This chain uses TRBV28 with TRBJ2-7, with D hard to call. With 2 bases removed from V and 3 bases from J, the gap between germline ends came to 11 bases. The CDR3 covers 14 residues. Germline loops: CDR1 MDHEN, CDR2 SYDVKM. CDR3: CASSLVGQHYEQYF. For the CDR3, the DNA is TGTGCCAGCAGTTTAGTTGGGCAGCACTACGAGCAGTACTTC.

J is TRBJ1-1 and V is TRBV25-1; D is unresolved. Trimming removed 1 base from V and 5 bases from J, with 14 bases in between. Germline lookup yields CDR1 MGHDK and CDR2 SYGVNS. This CDR3 region has 15 residues. The CDR3: CASSEWENSWTEAFF. CDR3 DNA sequence: TGTGCCAGCAGTGAATGGGAAAACAGCTGGACTGAAGCTTTCTTT.

The chain has TRBV28 and TRBJ2-7; D possibly matches TRBD1 or TRBD2 (5 bases each). The ends were cut back, 3 bases at V and 5 bases at J, with 14 bases in the middle. Germline V gene sequence: CDR1 MDHEN, CDR2 SYDVKM. The CDR3 totals 14 residues. The CDR3 nucleotides are TGTGCCAGCAGTTTTTCTTCAGGGACCAACGAGCAGTACTTC. It translates to CASSFSSGTNEQYF.

The chain employs TRBV28 and TRBJ2-7; D tentatively reads TRBD1 or TRBD2 (6 bases each). The CDR3 length is 15 residues. The germline gives CDR1 MDHEN, CDR2 SYDVKM. V dropped 7 bases and J dropped 2 bases, with 18 bases sitting between them. Written as DNA, the CDR3 is TGTGCCAGCATTGTGGGGGGCAGCGGGCCCTACGAGCAGTACTTC. This encodes CASIVGGSGPYEQYF.

The CDR3 coding sequence is TGTGCCAGCAGCGCTCGGGGAAACAATCAGCCCCAGCATTTT. As protein: CASSARGNNQPQHF. V gene TRBV7-2 combines with J gene TRBJ1-5; D gene unclear. V gave up 5 bases and J gave up 3 bases, with 11 bases separating them. The germline CDR1 and CDR2 sequences are SGHTA and FQGNSA. The CDR3 has 14 amino acids.

In regard to this clone: The junction and the germline gene differ at one end; a read error may be behind it. The CDR3 nucleotides are TGTGCCACCAGCAGAGATCGACAGACTACTTTT. Its protein is CATSRDRQTTF. The chain links TRBV15 to TRBJ1-1, with TRBD1 as a possible D gene (5 bases). The CDR3 contains 11 residues. CDR1 and CDR2 from the germline V gene are LNHNV and YYDKDF (reference sequence).

This chain links TRBV6-5 with TRBJ2-7; maybe TRBD1 (5 bases). Germline CDR1 MNHEY, CDR2 SVGAGI. Trimming removed 7 bases from V and 3 bases from J, with 16 bases in between. This CDR3 has 14 amino acids. CDR3 residues: CASISRAGSYEQYF. The CDR3 DNA follows: TGTGCCAGCATAAGCAGGGCTGGTAGCTACGAGCAGTACTTC.

The chain combines TRBV4-2 with TRBJ1-4; a weak D match, TRBD1 (6 bases). CDR3 size: 15 residues. The ends were cut back, 1 base at V and 5 bases at J, with 11 bases in the middle. The germline CDR1 and CDR2 sequences are LGHNA and YNFKEQ. The CDR3 sequence is CASSQVGTRNEKLFF. The DNA of the CDR3 is TGTGCCAGCAGCCAAGTCGGGACAAGAAATGAAAAACTGTTTTTT.

The chain is built from TRBV4-2 and TRBJ1-2; maybe TRBD1 (6 bases). CDR1 is LGHNA and CDR2 is YNFKEQ in the germline V gene. Trimming took 4 bases from V and 8 from J, leaving 17 bases between them. The CDR3 length is 14 residues. DNA for the CDR3: TGTGCCAGCAGCCCAGACAGGTCCGTTGGAGGCTACACCTTC. Translation gives CASSPDRSVGGYTF.

The chain combines TRBV20-1 with TRBJ1-1, with unresolved D. Trimming cost V 4 bases and J 13 bases, with 16 bases left between them. CDR1 DFQATT and CDR2 SNEGSKA come from the germline V gene (reference sequence). The CDR3 runs 11 residues. Here the CDR3 DNA reads TGCAGTGCTATTTCGACTACAGAACTTTTCTTT. It encodes CSAISTTELFF.

The chain carries TRBV27 and TRBJ2-7, with D possibly TRBD2 on 7 matching bases. This CDR3 is built from 15 residues. The germline gives CDR1 MNHEY, CDR2 SMNVEV (reference sequence). Between the trimmed V and J ends, which lost 10 bases and 3 bases, there was a span of 22 bases. The CDR3: CANPSKRGGDYEQYF. DNA for the CDR3: TGTGCCAACCCATCCAAAAGGGGGGGGGACTACGAGCAGTACTTC.

The rearrangement joins TRBV10-3 to TRBJ2-6, with TRBD1 as a possible D gene (6 bases). With 3 bases removed from V and 10 bases from J, the gap between germline ends came to 7 bases. CDR1 and CDR2 (germline): ENHRY, SYGVKD. CDR3 length: 12 residues. The CDR3 bases are TGTGCCATCAGTGAAAGGGGGAACGTCCTGACTTTC. This sequence encodes CAISERGNVLTF.

The chain employs TRBV5-1 and TRBJ2-7, with a possible D match to TRBD2 (6 bases). The CDR3 spans 14 residues. Trimming cost V 4 bases and J 7 bases, with 18 bases left between them. CDR1 is SGHRS and CDR2 is YFSETQ in the germline V gene. The CDR3, as DNA: TGCGCCAGCAGCACGGCGGAGGGTAGGATAGAGCAGTACTTC. This gives the protein CASSTAEGRIEQYF.

The chain links TRBV7-2 to TRBJ2-1; 7 bases map to TRBD1. The germline gives CDR1 SGHTA, CDR2 FQGNSA. The V segment lost 5 bases and the J segment 3 bases; nucleotides outside the gene matches: 10. The CDR3 contains 16 residues. CDR3 sequence (DNA): TGTGCCAGCAGCCCCAGCAACACAGGGGTCTACAATGAGCAGTTCTTC. Residues: CASSPSNTGVYNEQFF.

Details on this clone: The same CDR3 can be traced to other DNA sequences in this sample. The gene calls are TRBV27 and TRBJ1-2; D call uncertain. CDR1 is MNHEY, CDR2 SMNVEV, per germline (reference sequence). Trimming removed 1 base from V and 3 bases from J, with 6 bases in between. This CDR3 contains 13 residues. In nucleotides, the CDR3 is TGTGCCAGCAGTTTATACAGATACTATGGCTACACCTTC. Protein product: CASSLYRYYGYTF.

The J gene is TRBJ2-1, the V gene TRBV5-1, with TRBD1 as a possible D gene (5 bases). V lost 4 bases and J lost 8, with 13 bases in between. This CDR3 contains 13 residues. Germline-derived CDR1 and CDR2 are SGHRS and YFSETQ. CDR3 DNA sequence: TGCGCCAGCAGCGGGGCCGTTACGTATGAGCAGTTCTTC. Protein product: CASSGAVTYEQFF.

V gene TRBV7-2 combines with J gene TRBJ2-1, with 13 bases aligning to TRBD2. The CDR3 length is 17 residues. The J segment lost 8 bases and the V segment lost 3 bases, leaving 10 bases of the junction unmatched. Germline V gives CDR1 SGHTA, CDR2 FQGNSA. This chain's CDR3 is CASSLQGTSGEFDEQFF. Here the CDR3 DNA reads TGTGCCAGCAGCTTGCAAGGGACTAGCGGGGAGTTCGATGAGCAGTTCTTC.

CDR3 residues: CASSPGTGYDEQYF. The CDR3 nucleotides read TGTGCCAGCTCACCAGGGACAGGCTACGACGAGCAGTACTTC. The V and J genes are TRBV18 and TRBJ2-7; 8 positions agree with TRBD1. The V and J ends lost 2 bases and 5 bases, in that order; junction bases with no gene match: 5. The CDR3 is 14 amino acids. From germline, CDR1 is KGHSH and CDR2 LQKENI.

The chain recombines TRBV5-1 with TRBJ2-5; 11 bases agree with TRBD2. Germline lookup yields CDR1 SGHRS and CDR2 YFSETQ. V shed 5 bases and J 1 base; nucleotides not matched to a gene: 4. CDR3 length equals 15 residues. The CDR3, as DNA: TGCGCCAGCAGTCTAGCGGGAGGTACCCAAGAGACCCAGTACTTC. It specifies CASSLAGGTQETQYF.

The genes are TRBV6-5 and TRBJ2-1; no definite D call. Trimming shortened V by 0 bases and J by 9 bases, and 6 bases separated the two germline ends. Germline values: CDR1 MNHEY, CDR2 SVGAGI. This CDR3 has 12 residues. CDR3 nucleotides: TGTGCCAGCAGTTACTCGATTCGTGAGCAGTTCTTC. It translates to CASSYSIREQFF.

The J gene is TRBJ2-5, the V gene TRBV4-3; 9 bases line up with TRBD1. Germline V gene data show CDR1 as LGHNA and CDR2 as YSLEER. This CDR3 region has 16 residues. V was clipped by 1 base and J by 5 bases; unmatched bases: 8. CDR3: CASSQVGTGKIETQYF. The CDR3 nucleotides read TGCGCCAGCAGCCAAGTGGGGACAGGGAAGATTGAGACCCAGTACTTC.

This clone appeared a few times. This chain links TRBV28 with TRBJ1-1; no definite D call. The CDR3 contains 11 residues. The V end was cut by 6 bases, the J end by 12 bases, with 14 bases between. Germline-derived CDR1 and CDR2 are MDHEN and SYDVKM. The CDR3 sequence: CASSVPLETFF. The CDR3, as DNA: TGTGCCAGCAGCGTTCCTCTCGAGACTTTCTTT.

The rearrangement uses TRBV7-2 and TRBJ2-5; D might be TRBD2 (6 bases). The CDR3 loop spans 15 amino acids. Germline V gives CDR1 SGHTA, CDR2 FQGNSA. Trimming left V 1 base short and J 3 bases short, with 12 bases between. The CDR3 coding sequence is TGTGCCAGCAGCTTAGAGCCTAGCGTAGAAGAGACCCAGTACTTC. Encoded protein: CASSLEPSVEETQYF.

The chain combines TRBV28 with TRBJ2-7, with TRBD1 identical over 9 bases. The CDR3 contains 15 residues. Trimming cost V 3 bases and J 5 bases; bases outside gene matches: 8. CDR1 is MDHEN and CDR2 is SYDVKM in the germline V gene. The CDR3 DNA reads TGTGCCAGCAGTTTGGGCGGGACAGGGACCCACGAGCAGTACTTC. It yields the protein CASSLGGTGTHEQYF.

The V and J genes are TRBV5-4 and TRBJ1-6; TRBD1 might be the D (6 bases). The CDR3 consists of 14 residues. Germline V CDR1 and CDR2: SGHNT, YYREEE (reference sequence). The ends were cut back, 0 bases at V and 7 bases at J, with 8 bases in the middle. In DNA form, the CDR3 reads TGTGCCAGCAGCTTGGGTCAGGGGAATTCACCCCTCCACTTT. This translates into CASSLGQGNSPLHF.

The CDR3 is CASSRGGQVTDTQYF. The CDR3 nucleotides are TGTGCCAGCAGCCGCGGGGGACAGGTCACAGATACGCAGTATTTT. V usage is TRBV7-3 and J usage is TRBJ2-3, with a tentative D call TRBD1 (8 bases). Germline CDR1 and CDR2: SGHTA and FQGTGA. This CDR3 comprises 15 residues. V lost 5 bases and J 2 bases, leaving 14 bases between the germline ends.